The clone carrying this T cell receptor (beta chain) appeared many times. The sample comes from a study of CXCR3 chemokines and chemotherapy response in bladder cancer. Trimming cost V 1 base and J 2 bases, with 10 bases left between them. This CDR3 comprises 15 residues. The germline V gene has CDR1 SEHNR and CDR2 FQNEAQ (reference sequence). TCRdb recomputed calls from the PCR reads with MiXCR, one row per CDR3 protein. Among several thousand distinct CDR3 sequences listed, about 21% were seen once. The receptor comes from a human donor with bladder cancer that did not respond to neoadjuvant chemotherapy. The chain joins TRBV7-9 to TRBJ2-3, with D hard to call. This specimen was taken from a patient whose treatment included neoadjuvant chemotherapy. This chain's CDR3 is CASSLEHPDTDTQYF. In DNA, the CDR3 is TGTGCCAGCAGCTTAGAACATCCCGACACAGATACGCAGTATTTT.